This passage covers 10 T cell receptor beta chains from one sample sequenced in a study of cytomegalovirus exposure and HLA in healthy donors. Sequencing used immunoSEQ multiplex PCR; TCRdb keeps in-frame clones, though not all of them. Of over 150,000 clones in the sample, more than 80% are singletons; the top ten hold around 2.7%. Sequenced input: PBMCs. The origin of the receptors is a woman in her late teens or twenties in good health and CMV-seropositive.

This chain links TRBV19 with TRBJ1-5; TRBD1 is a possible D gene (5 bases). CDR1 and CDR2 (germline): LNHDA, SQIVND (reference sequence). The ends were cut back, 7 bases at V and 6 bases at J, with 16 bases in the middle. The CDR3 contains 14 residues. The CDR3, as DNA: TGTGCCAGTAATCCCCCAGGGCCTGGTCAGCCCCAGCATTTT. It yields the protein CASNPPGPGQPQHF.

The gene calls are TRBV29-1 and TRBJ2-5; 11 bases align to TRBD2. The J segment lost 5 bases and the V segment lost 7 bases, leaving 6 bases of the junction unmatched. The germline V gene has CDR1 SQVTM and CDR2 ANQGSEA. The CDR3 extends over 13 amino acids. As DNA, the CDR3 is TGCAGCGCCCGGACTAGCGGGCGCGAGACCCAGTACTTC. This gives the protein CSARTSGRETQYF.

The CDR3 loop is CASRAGTGVYEQYF. CDR3 in DNA: TGTGCCAGCAGAGCCGGGACAGGGGTATACGAGCAGTACTTC. The chain uses TRBV28 and TRBJ2-7, with 10 bases lining up with TRBD1. The germline gives CDR1 MDHEN, CDR2 SYDVKM. With 6 bases clipped from V and 4 bases from J, the junction kept 6 bases outside the gene matches. The CDR3 runs to 14 residues.

This CDR3 reads CASSSWDRGLDQPQHF. CDR3 coding DNA: TGTGCCAGCAGCTCCTGGGACAGGGGGCTTGATCAGCCCCAGCATTTT. J is TRBJ1-5 and V is TRBV7-3, with TRBD1 identical over 12 bases. V trimming: 4 bases; J trimming: 5 bases; junction bases outside the gene matches: 6. Germline V gives CDR1 SGHTA, CDR2 FQGTGA. This CDR3 has 16 residues. The full variable domain, its missing parts supplied by reference TRBV7-3 and TRBJ1-5, is GAGVSQTPSNKVTEKGKYVELRCDPISGHTALYWYRQSLGQGPEFLIYFQGTGAADDSGLPNDRFFAVRPEGSVSTLKIQRTERGDSAVYLCASSSWDRGLDQPQHFGDGTRLSIL.

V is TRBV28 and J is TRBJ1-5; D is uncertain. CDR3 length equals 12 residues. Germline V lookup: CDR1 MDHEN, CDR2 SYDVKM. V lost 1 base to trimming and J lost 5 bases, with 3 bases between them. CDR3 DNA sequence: TGTGCCAGCAGTTTATTAGATCAGCCCCAGCATTTT. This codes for CASSLLDQPQHF.

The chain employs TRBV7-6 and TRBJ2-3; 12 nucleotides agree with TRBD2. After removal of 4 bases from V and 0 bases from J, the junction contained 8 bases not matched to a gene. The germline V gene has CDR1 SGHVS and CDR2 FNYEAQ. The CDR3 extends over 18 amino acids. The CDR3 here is CASSYLAGGPPSTDTQYF. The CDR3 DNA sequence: TGTGCCAGCAGCTACCTAGCGGGGGGGCCTCCTAGCACAGATACGCAGTATTTT. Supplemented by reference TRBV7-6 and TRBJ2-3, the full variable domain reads GAGVSQSPRYKVTKRGQDVALRCDPISGHVSLYWYRQALGQGPEFLTYFNYEAQQDKSGLPNDRFSAERPEGSISTLTIQRTEQRDSAMYRCASSYLAGGPPSTDTQYFGPGTRLTVL.

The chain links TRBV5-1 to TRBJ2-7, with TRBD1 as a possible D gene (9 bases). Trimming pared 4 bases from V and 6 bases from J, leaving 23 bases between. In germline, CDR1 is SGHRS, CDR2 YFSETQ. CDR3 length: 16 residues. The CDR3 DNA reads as TGCGCCAGCAGCACGGGAGGGACGACAGGGGGTTCCGAGCAGTACTTC. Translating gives CASSTGGTTGGSEQYF. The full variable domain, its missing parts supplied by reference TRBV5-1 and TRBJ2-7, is KAGVTQTPRYLIKTRGQQVTLSCSPISGHRSVSWYQQTPGQGLQFLFEYFSETQRNKGNFPGRFSGRQFSNSRSEMNVSTLELGDSALYLCASSTGGTTGGSEQYFGPGTRLTVT.

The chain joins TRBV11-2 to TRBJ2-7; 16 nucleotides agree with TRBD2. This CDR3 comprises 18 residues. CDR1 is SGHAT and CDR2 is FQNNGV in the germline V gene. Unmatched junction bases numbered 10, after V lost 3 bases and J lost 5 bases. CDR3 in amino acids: CASSLVTGTSGRAHEQYF. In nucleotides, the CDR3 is TGTGCCAGCAGCTTGGTAACCGGGACTAGCGGGAGGGCCCACGAGCAGTACTTC.

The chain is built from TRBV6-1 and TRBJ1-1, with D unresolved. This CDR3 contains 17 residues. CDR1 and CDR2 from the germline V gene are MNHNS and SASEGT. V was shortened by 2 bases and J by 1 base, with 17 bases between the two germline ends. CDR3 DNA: TGTGCCAGCAGTGAAAGGAGGAAAAGGTGGAAGAACACTGAAGCTTTCTTT. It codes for CASSERRKRWKNTEAFF.

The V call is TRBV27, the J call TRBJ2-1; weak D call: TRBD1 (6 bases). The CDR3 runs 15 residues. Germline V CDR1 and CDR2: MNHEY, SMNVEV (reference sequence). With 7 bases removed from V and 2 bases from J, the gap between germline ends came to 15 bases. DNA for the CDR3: TGTGCCAGCACCCCGGACAGAAGCCCCTACAATGAGCAGTTCTTC. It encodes CASTPDRSPYNEQFF.